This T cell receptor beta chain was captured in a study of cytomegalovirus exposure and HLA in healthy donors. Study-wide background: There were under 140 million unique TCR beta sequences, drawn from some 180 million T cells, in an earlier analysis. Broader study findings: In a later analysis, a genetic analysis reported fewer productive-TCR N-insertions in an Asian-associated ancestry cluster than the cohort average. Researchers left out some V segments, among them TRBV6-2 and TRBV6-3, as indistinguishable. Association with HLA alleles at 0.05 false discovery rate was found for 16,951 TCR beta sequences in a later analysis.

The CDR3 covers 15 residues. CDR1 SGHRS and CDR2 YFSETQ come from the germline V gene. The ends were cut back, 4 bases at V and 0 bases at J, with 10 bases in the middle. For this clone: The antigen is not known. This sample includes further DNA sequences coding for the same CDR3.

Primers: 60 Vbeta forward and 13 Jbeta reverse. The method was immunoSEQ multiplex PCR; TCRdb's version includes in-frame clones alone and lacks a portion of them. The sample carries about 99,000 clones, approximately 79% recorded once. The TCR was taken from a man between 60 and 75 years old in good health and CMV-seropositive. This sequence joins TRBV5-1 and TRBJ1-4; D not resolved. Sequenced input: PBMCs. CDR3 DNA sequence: TGCGCCAGCAGCCTGGACGGTGCAACTAATGAAAAACTGTTTTTT. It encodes CASSLDGATNEKLFF. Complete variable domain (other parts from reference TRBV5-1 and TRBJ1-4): KAGVTQTPRYLIKTRGQQVTLSCSPISGHRSVSWYQQTPGQGLQFLFEYFSETQRNKGNFPGRFSGRQFSNSRSEMNVSTLELGDSALYLCASSLDGATNEKLFFGSGTQLSVL.